This TCR beta chain was sequenced in a study of PD-1 blockade in classical Hodgkin lymphoma. Across the study: On a schedule of every 2 weeks, patients received nivolumab 3 mg/kg intravenously. The study's findings and limits: Complete responders entered with baseline diversity on par with newly diagnosed patients, the results showed. In CD4+ cells, TCR diversity went up significantly by C4D1, but in CD8+ cells it did not.

Relapse was seen in all patients after autologous stem cell transplantation, and brentuximab vedotin exposure was variable. Profiled with immunoSEQ multiplex PCR; TCRdb holds only in-frame clones, not every one. The data contain tens of thousands of clones, 75% to 90% of them singletons. This clone was seen just once. Its antigen remains unknown. CDR3 length: 14 amino acids. V lost 4 bases and J lost 3; bases outside the gene matches: 5. Germline values: CDR1 ENHRY, CDR2 SYGVKD. The sequence was collected from a human donor with classical Hodgkin lymphoma. This chain links TRBV10-3 with TRBJ2-7, with TRBD1 matching 8 bases. Sequences were derived from peripheral blood mononuclear cells (PBMCs), sampled at baseline. In DNA, the CDR3 is TGTGCCATCAGTGTCGGGACAGGTAGCTACGAGCAGTACTTC. Its translation: CAISVGTGSYEQYF.